This entry describes one TCR beta chain. Germline V gene data show CDR1 as MNHEY and CDR2 as SMNVEV (reference sequence). The CDR3 is 16 residues long. Trimming removed 5 bases from V and 2 bases from J, with 18 bases in between. Cohort allocation depended upon clinical history that participants reported. In the source study's methods: Reference gene primer amplification yielded estimated nucleated cell counts. The data were produced by immunoSEQ multiplex PCR, yet TCRdb's version contains in-frame clones alone and is incomplete. The V and J calls and clone size are taken from that table; D and trimming were inferred from the DNA. This sample carries about 310,000 clones, 70% to 90% of them seen once, and the ten largest clones take roughly a tenth. This sample was included in a study of blood T cell repertoires in COVID-19. Study context: Spain, Italy and the United States supplied samples that represented acute and convalescent COVID-19.

The chain employs TRBV27 and TRBJ1-1; D unresolved. Sequencing was carried out using PBMCs or T cells enriched from blood (not recorded which). This TCR was recovered from a woman aged 35 to 49 who had recovered from COVID-19. CDR3 region: CASSDLGQGRNTEAFF. In DNA, the CDR3 is TGTGCCAGCAGTGACCTCGGTCAAGGGAGAAACACTGAAGCTTTCTTT.